The 19 T cell receptor beta chains given below trace back to one sample, sequenced in a study of shared clonotypes between healthy human individuals. Selected positively for CCR7 and CD45RO-negative, naive CD8 cells excluded terminally differentiated effector memory CD45RA+ cells. The assay was immunoSEQ multiplex PCR, and TCRdb's table has in-frame clones only and misses some. The sample has 550,000 to 650,000 clones; around 96% are singletons. The sample comprised naive CD8+ T cells sorted from blood. The receptors derive from a woman in her thirties in good health.

The chain couples TRBV27 to TRBJ2-3; D is possibly TRBD1 or TRBD2 (5 bases each). V was cut by 6 bases and J by 0 bases, with 13 bases left in between. Germline V lookup: CDR1 MNHEY, CDR2 SMNVEV (reference sequence). CDR3 size: 15 residues. DNA for the CDR3: TGTGCCAGCAGCCCACGGGACGGAAGCACAGATACGCAGTATTTT. This encodes CASSPRDGSTDTQYF.

The chain couples TRBV27 to TRBJ2-3; TRBD1 matches 8 bases. CDR3 length: 15 amino acids. The V and J ends lost 4 bases and 1 base, in that order; junction bases with no gene match: 4. CDR1 is MNHEY, CDR2 SMNVEV, per germline (reference sequence). The CDR3 region is CASSSTGAGTDTQYF. Here the CDR3 DNA reads TGTGCCAGCAGTTCGACAGGGGCGGGCACAGATACGCAGTATTTT.

This clone occurred a few times. V is TRBV27 and J is TRBJ1-1, with D hard to call. This CDR3 is built from 13 residues. Germline V gene lookup returns CDR1 MNHEY and CDR2 SMNVEV (reference sequence). The V and J ends lost 3 bases and 2 bases respectively, with 7 bases between them. In DNA form, the CDR3 reads TGTGCCAGCAGTTTGGGCTTTAACACTGAAGCTTTCTTT. Its protein is CASSLGFNTEAFF.

The rearrangement uses TRBV9 and TRBJ2-2; 10 nucleotides agree with TRBD2. The germline V gene encodes CDR1 SGDLS and CDR2 YYNGEE. CDR3 size: 14 residues. V was pared by 3 bases and J by 6 bases, with 2 bases of the junction left unmatched. CDR3 DNA: TGTGCCAGCAGCGGCGGACTAGCGGCCGGGGAGCTGTTTTTT. Translated: CASSGGLAAGELFF.

The genes are TRBV27 and TRBJ2-1; 14 nucleotides match TRBD2. This CDR3 comprises 15 residues. V lost 5 bases to trimming and J lost 12 bases; unmatched junction nucleotides: 9. CDR1 is MNHEY and CDR2 is SMNVEV in the germline V gene (reference sequence). The DNA of the CDR3 is TGTGCCAGCAGTGCCGGGACTAGCGGGAGTGGGGGGCAGTTCTTC. This sequence encodes CASSAGTSGSGGQFF.

The V call is TRBV5-1, the J call TRBJ1-2; a weak D match, TRBD1 (6 bases). Germline V gene lookup returns CDR1 SGHRS and CDR2 YFSETQ. V lost 0 bases and J lost 0, with 9 bases in between. CDR3 size: 15 residues. CDR3: CASSLAGATNYGYTF. Written as DNA, the CDR3 is TGCGCCAGCAGCTTGGCAGGGGCCACTAACTATGGCTACACCTTC.

The rearrangement joins TRBV5-4 to TRBJ2-5, with D possibly being TRBD1 or TRBD2 (6 bases each). CDR3 size: 16 residues. Trimming shortened V by 0 bases and J by 2 bases, and 14 bases separated the two germline ends. Germline loops: CDR1 SGHNT, CDR2 YYREEE (reference sequence). The CDR3 sequence is CASSLGGGSAQETQYF. Written as DNA, the CDR3 is TGTGCCAGCAGCTTGGGAGGGGGGAGCGCTCAAGAGACCCAGTACTTC.

The count of this clone is one. The V gene is TRBV27, the J gene TRBJ2-2; D gene ambiguous. This CDR3 has 15 residues. The ends were cut back, 0 bases at V and 3 bases at J, with 8 bases in the middle. Germline-derived CDR1 and CDR2 are MNHEY and SMNVEV (reference sequence). Here the CDR3 reads CASSLSSPDTGELFF. The CDR3 bases are TGTGCCAGCAGTTTATCGTCTCCGGACACCGGGGAGCTGTTTTTT.

The rearrangement joins TRBV11-2 to TRBJ1-5; 7 nucleotides match TRBD1. From germline, CDR1 is SGHAT and CDR2 FQNNGV. The CDR3 sequence is 14 residues long. Trimming took 5 bases from V and 4 from J; bases not matched to a gene: 5. The CDR3 nucleotides read TGTGCCAGCAGCCCCCAGGGGGGGAATCAGCCCCAGCATTTT. It specifies CASSPQGGNQPQHF.

The J gene is TRBJ1-6, the V gene TRBV30, with 9 bases matching TRBD1. The CDR3 is 14 amino acids. The J segment lost 11 bases and the V segment lost 2 bases, leaving 7 bases of the junction unmatched. The germline gives CDR1 GTSNPN, CDR2 SVGIG (reference sequence). CDR3 nucleotides: TGTGCCTGGAGTTCCGGGACAGGGAGTCCACCCCTCCACTTT. Translated: CAWSSGTGSPPLHF.

The chain employs TRBV30 and TRBJ2-7; 8 nucleotides agree with TRBD2. CDR1 is GTSNPN and CDR2 is SVGIG in the germline V gene (reference sequence). The CDR3 has 16 residues. With V trimmed by 5 bases and J by 2 bases, 14 bases remained unmatched. The CDR3 region is CAWGPLSGSLPYEQYF. The CDR3 coding sequence is TGTGCCTGGGGCCCCCTCAGCGGGAGCCTCCCCTACGAGCAGTACTTC.

The chain uses TRBV19 and TRBJ2-5, with D possibly TRBD2 on 6 matching bases. The V end was cut by 3 bases, the J end by 1 base, with 9 bases between. Per germline, CDR1 LNHDA and CDR2 SQIVND (reference sequence). There are 14 residues in the CDR3. The DNA for the CDR3 is TGTGCCAGTAGTATTTATAGCGGCCAAGAGACCCAGTACTTC. This codes for CASSIYSGQETQYF.

This clone was seen only once. CDR3 sequence (DNA): TGTGCCAGCAGGGCGGACACCATTAGCACAGATACGCAGTATTTT. It codes for CASRADTISTDTQYF. This chain joins TRBV2 and TRBJ2-3; possibly TRBD1 for D (5 bases). Trimming left V 6 bases short and J 0 bases short, with 13 bases between. This CDR3 has 15 residues. Germline CDR1 is SNHLY and CDR2 is FYNNEI.

V gene TRBV6-6 combines with J gene TRBJ2-6; D remains unclear. The CDR3 extends over 14 amino acids. V shed 7 bases and J shed 1 base, with 8 bases lying between them. Germline values: CDR1 MNHNY, CDR2 SVGAGI (reference sequence). The CDR3 is CASISDSGANVLTF. The DNA for the CDR3 is TGTGCCAGCATATCCGATTCTGGGGCCAACGTCCTGACTTTC.

The V and J genes are TRBV9 and TRBJ2-7, with TRBD2 identical over 10 bases. The germline V gene encodes CDR1 SGDLS and CDR2 YYNGEE. The CDR3 runs 16 residues. The ends lost 0 bases at V and 3 bases at J; junction bases unmatched: 6. CDR3 region: CASSVAVAGGYYEQYF. CDR3 bases: TGTGCCAGCAGCGTAGCAGTAGCGGGAGGTTACTACGAGCAGTACTTC.

The CDR3 sequence is CASSGTEGGYTF. For the CDR3, the DNA is TGTGCCAGCAGCGGGACAGAAGGTGGCTACACCTTC. The rearrangement links TRBV9 to TRBJ1-2; weak D call: TRBD1 (6 bases). V was clipped by 3 bases and J by 7 bases, with 10 bases between them. Germline CDR1 reads SGDLS; CDR2 reads YYNGEE. CDR3 size: 12 residues.

The chain recombines TRBV2 with TRBJ2-7; D is tentatively TRBD1 or TRBD2 (5 bases each). The germline gives CDR1 SNHLY, CDR2 FYNNEI. This CDR3 is built from 14 residues. Trimming shortened V by 4 bases and J by 7 bases, and 17 bases separated the two germline ends. CDR3 nucleotide sequence: TGTGCCAGCAGTGCGTTGAGGGGCCCCGAGGAGCAGTACTTC. It encodes CASSALRGPEEQYF.

The genes are TRBV9 and TRBJ2-3; 11 positions match TRBD2. This CDR3 has 18 residues. The V gene end was trimmed by 0 bases and the J gene end by 5 bases; junction bases not matched to a gene: 11. CDR1 and CDR2 from the germline V gene are SGDLS and YYNGEE. The CDR3 DNA follows: TGTGCCAGCAGCGTAGAGGGTCTAGCGGGAGGAGGGGTAGATACGCAGTATTTT. Encoded protein: CASSVEGLAGGGVDTQYF.

The chain is built from TRBV7-9 and TRBJ2-2; no clear D. CDR1 SEHNR and CDR2 FQNEAQ come from the germline V gene (reference sequence). This CDR3 region has 11 residues. The V end was cut by 7 bases, the J end by 5 bases, with 5 bases between. CDR3 DNA: TGTGCCAGCACCAAAACCGGGGAGCTGTTTTTT. Translated, it gives CASTKTGELFF. The whole variable domain, filled in from reference TRBV7-9 and TRBJ2-2, reads DTGVSQNPRHKITKRGQNVTFRCDPISEHNRLYWYRQTLGQGPEFLTYFQNEAQLEKSRLLSDRFSAERPKGSFSTLEIQRTEQGDSAMYLCASTKTGELFFGEGSRLTVL.